Below, one TCR beta chain is given with its context. The CDR3 runs 17 residues. Germline values: CDR1 SGDLS, CDR2 YYNGEE. The data were taken from a study of T cells expressing NK-cell markers. Whole-study context: Sorted CD3+CD56+NKG2C+, CD3+CD56+NKG2C- and CD3+CD56-NKG2C+ T cells supplied TCR beta repertoires. Eight donors were sequenced, seven testing HCMV-seropositive and one testing seronegative.

For each CDR3 protein, TCRdb gives one entry from its re-call of the 5' RACE reads, without DNA. The sample totals about 140,000 distinct CDR3 sequences. The receptor comes from a man between 18 and 29 years old in good health. The rearrangement joins TRBV9 to TRBJ2-3; TCRdb names TRBD2, which stays unverified in the absence of DNA. The sample was blood T cells: a sorted CD56 or NKG2C T cell subset, CD4+ or CD8+ T cells, or bulk PBMC T cells (not recorded which). The CDR3 is CASSEGTSGRLSDTQYF. Looking up the rest from reference TRBV9 and TRBJ2-3 gives the full variable domain: DSGVTQTPKHLITATGQRVTLRCSPRSGDLSVYWYQQSLDQGLQFLIQYYNGEERAKGNILERFSAQQFPDLHSELNLSSLELGDSALYFCASSEGTSGRLSDTQYFGPGTRLTVL.